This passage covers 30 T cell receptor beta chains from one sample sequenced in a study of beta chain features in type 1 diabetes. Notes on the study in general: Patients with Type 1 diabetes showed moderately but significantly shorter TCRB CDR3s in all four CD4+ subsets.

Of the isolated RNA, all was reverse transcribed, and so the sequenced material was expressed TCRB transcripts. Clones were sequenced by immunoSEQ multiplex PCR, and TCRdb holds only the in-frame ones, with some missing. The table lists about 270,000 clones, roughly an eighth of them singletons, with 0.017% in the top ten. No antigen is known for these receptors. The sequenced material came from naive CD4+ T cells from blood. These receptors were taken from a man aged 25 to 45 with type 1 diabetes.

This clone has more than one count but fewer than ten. In DNA form, the CDR3 reads TGTGCCAGCAGCCAAGATGATATGGGGACAGGGGCGTACGAGCAGTACTTC. Protein: CASSQDDMGTGAYEQYF. The chain couples TRBV4-2 to TRBJ2-7, with TRBD1 matching 10 bases. The trim removed 0 bases at V and 4 bases at J, leaving 9 bases unmatched. CDR3 size: 17 residues. Germline loops: CDR1 LGHNA, CDR2 YNFKEQ.

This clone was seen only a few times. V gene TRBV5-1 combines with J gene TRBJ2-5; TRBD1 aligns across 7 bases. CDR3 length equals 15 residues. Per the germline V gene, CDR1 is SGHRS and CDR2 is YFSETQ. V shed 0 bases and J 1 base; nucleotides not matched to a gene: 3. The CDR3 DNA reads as TGCGCCAGCAGCTTGGAGGGGACAGTCCAAGAGACCCAGTACTTC. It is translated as CASSLEGTVQETQYF. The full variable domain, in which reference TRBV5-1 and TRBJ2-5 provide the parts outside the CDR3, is KAGVTQTPRYLIKTRGQQVTLSCSPISGHRSVSWYQQTPGQGLQFLFEYFSETQRNKGNFPGRFSGRQFSNSRSEMNVSTLELGDSALYLCASSLEGTVQETQYFGPGTRLLVL.

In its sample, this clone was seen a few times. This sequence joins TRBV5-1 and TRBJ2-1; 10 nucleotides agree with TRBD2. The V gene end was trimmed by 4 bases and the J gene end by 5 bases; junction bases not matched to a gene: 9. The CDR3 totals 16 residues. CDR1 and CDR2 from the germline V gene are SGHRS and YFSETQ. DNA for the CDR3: TGCGCCAGCAGCCCTGGTTTGCTAGCGGGAGACAATGAGCAGTTCTTC. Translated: CASSPGLLAGDNEQFF.

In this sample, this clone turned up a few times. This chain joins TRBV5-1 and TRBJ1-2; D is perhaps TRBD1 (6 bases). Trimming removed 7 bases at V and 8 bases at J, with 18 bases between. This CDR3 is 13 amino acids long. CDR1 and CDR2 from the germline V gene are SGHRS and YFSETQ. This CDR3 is CASRARGSGGYTF. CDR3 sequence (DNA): TGCGCCAGCCGGGCCAGGGGCTCGGGCGGCTACACCTTC.

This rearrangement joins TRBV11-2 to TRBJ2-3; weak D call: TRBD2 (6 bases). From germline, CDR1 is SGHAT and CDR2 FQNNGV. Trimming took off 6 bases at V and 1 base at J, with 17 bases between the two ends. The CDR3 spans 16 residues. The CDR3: CASRFEMGLRTDTQYF. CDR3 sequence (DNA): TGTGCCAGCAGGTTCGAGATGGGACTTCGCACAGATACGCAGTATTTT.

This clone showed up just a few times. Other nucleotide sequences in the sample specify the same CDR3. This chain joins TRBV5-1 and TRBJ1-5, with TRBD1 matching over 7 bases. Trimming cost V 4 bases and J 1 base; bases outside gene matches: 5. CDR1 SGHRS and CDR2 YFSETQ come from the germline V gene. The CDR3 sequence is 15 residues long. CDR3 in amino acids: CASSLGGSSNQPQHF. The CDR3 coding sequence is TGCGCCAGCAGCCTAGGGGGCTCCAGCAATCAGCCCCAGCATTTT.

CDR3 residues: CAWSSSGRPNYEQYF. The CDR3 DNA reads TGTGCCTGGAGTTCCAGCGGGAGACCCAACTACGAGCAGTACTTC. This chain connects TRBV30 to TRBJ2-7, with 8 positions matching TRBD2. With 2 bases clipped from V and 3 bases from J, the junction kept 9 bases outside the gene matches. The CDR3 spans 15 residues. The germline V gene encodes CDR1 GTSNPN and CDR2 SVGIG (reference sequence).

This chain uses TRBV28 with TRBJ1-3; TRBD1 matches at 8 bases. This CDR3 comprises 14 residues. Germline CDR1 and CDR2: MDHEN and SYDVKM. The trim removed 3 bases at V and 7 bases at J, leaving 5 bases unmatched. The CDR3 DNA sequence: TGTGCCAGCAGTTTGGACAGGGTCGGGAACACCATATATTTT. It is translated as CASSLDRVGNTIYF.

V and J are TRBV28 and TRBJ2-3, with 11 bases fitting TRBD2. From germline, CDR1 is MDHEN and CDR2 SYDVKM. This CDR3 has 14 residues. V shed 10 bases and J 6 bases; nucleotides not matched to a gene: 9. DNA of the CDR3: TGTGCCACCTCGACTAGCGGGGCCGGGGATACGCAGTATTTT. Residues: CATSTSGAGDTQYF.

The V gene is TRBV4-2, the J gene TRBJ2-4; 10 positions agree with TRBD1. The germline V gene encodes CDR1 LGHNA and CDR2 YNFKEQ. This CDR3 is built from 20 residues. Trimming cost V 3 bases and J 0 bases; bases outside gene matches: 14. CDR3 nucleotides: TGTGCCAGCAGCCAGACAACCGGGACAGGGGTTTCTATAGCCAAAAACATTCAGTACTTC. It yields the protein CASSQTTGTGVSIAKNIQYF.

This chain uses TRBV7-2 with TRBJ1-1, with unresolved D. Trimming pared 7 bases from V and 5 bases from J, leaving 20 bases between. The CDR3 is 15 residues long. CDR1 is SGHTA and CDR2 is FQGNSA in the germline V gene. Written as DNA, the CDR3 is TGTGCCAGCACCCCACCGGGTCCGGTAGGAACTGAAGCTTTCTTT. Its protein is CASTPPGPVGTEAFF.

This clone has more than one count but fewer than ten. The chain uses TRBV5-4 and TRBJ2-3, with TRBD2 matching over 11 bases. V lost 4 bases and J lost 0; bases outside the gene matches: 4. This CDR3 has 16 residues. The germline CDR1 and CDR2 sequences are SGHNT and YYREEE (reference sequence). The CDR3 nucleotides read TGTGCCAGCAGCACGGGACTAGCGGCTAGCACAGATACGCAGTATTTT. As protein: CASSTGLAASTDTQYF. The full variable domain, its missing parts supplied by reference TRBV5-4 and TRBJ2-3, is ETGVTQSPTHLIKTRGQQVTLRCSSQSGHNTVSWYQQALGQGPQFIFQYYREEENGRGNFPPRFSGLQFPNYSSELNVNALELDDSALYLCASSTGLAASTDTQYFGPGTRLTVL.

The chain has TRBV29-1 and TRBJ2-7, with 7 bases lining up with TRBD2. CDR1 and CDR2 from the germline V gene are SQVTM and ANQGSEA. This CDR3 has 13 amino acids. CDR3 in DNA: TGCAGTGTTCGCCGGGAGGAGGCCTACGAGCAGTACTTC. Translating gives CSVRREEAYEQYF.

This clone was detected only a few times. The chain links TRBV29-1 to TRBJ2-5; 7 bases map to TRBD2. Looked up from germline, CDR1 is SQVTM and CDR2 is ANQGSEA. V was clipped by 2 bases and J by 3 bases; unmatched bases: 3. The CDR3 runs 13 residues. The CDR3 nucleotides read TGCAGCGTTGAACTAAGCGGGAAAGAGACCCAGTACTTC. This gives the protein CSVELSGKETQYF. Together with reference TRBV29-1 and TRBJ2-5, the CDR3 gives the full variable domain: SAVISQKPSRDICQRGTSLTIQCQVDSQVTMMFWYRQQPGQSLTLIATANQGSEATYESGFVIDKFPISRPNLTFSTLTVSNMSPEDSSIYLCSVELSGKETQYFGPGTRLLVL.

The CDR3 DNA follows: TGTGCCAGTAGTATTCCCCGGGTCCGTTCCGGGGAGCTGTTTTTT. Its translation is CASSIPRVRSGELFF. The V call is TRBV19, the J call TRBJ2-2; no definite D call. Between the trimmed V and J ends, which lost 3 bases and 6 bases, there was a span of 14 bases. Germline CDR1 and CDR2: LNHDA and SQIVND (reference sequence). The CDR3 contains 15 residues.

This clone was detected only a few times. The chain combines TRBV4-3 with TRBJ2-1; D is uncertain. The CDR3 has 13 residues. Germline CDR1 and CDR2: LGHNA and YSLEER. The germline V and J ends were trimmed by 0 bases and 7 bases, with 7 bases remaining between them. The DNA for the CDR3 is TGCGCCAGCAGCCAAGAGCAGCGAAATGAGCAGTTCTTC. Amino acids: CASSQEQRNEQFF.

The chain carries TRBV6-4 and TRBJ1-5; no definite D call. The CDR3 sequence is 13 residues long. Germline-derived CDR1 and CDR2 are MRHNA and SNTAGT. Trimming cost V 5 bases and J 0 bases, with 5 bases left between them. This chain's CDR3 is CASSRYSNQPQHF. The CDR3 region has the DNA TGTGCCAGCAGTCGGTATAGCAATCAGCCCCAGCATTTT.

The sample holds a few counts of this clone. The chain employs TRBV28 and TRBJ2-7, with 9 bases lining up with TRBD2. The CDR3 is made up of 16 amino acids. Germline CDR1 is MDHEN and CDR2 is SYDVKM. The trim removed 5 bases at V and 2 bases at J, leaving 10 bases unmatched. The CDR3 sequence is CASSHYSGSVAYEQYF. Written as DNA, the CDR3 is TGTGCCAGCAGTCACTATAGCGGGAGTGTTGCCTACGAGCAGTACTTC.

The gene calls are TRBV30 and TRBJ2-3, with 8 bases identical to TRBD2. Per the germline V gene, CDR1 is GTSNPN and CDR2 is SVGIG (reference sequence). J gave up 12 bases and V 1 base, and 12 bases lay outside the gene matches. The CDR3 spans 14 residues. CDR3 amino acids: CAWSGTLAGGTQYF. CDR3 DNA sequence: TGTGCCTGGAGTGGAACTCTAGCGGGCGGAACTCAGTATTTT.

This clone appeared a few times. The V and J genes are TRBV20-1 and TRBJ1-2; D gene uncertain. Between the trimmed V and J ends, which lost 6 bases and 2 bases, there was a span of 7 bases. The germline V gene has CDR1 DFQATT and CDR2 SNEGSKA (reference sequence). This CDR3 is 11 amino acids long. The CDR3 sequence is CSAPENYGYTF. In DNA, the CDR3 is TGCAGTGCCCCCGAGAACTATGGCTACACCTTC.

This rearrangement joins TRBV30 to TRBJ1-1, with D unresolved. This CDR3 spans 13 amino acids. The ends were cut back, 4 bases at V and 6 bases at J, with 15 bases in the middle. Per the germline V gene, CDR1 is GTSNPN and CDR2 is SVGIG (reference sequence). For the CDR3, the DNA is TGTGCCTGGACCGCTGGGAGGGTGTCTGAAGCTTTCTTT. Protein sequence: CAWTAGRVSEAFF.

The CDR3 sequence is CASSSTSGQTGELFF. For the CDR3, the DNA is TGTGCCAGCAGCTCGACTAGCGGGCAGACCGGGGAGCTGTTTTTT. The chain couples TRBV7-3 to TRBJ2-2; 10 bases are shared with TRBD2. V shed 4 bases and J 5 bases; nucleotides not matched to a gene: 4. The CDR3 extends over 15 amino acids. The germline V gene has CDR1 SGHTA and CDR2 FQGTGA. Full variable domain (missing parts from reference TRBV7-3 and TRBJ2-2): GAGVSQTPSNKVTEKGKYVELRCDPISGHTALYWYRQSLGQGPEFLIYFQGTGAADDSGLPNDRFFAVRPEGSVSTLKIQRTERGDSAVYLCASSSTSGQTGELFFGEGSRLTVL.

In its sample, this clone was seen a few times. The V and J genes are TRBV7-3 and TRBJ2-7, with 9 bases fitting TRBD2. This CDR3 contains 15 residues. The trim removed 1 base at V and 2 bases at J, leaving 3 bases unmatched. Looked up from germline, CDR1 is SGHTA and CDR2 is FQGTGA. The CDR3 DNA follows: TGTGCCAGCAGCTTAAAGGCGGGAGGGCCCTACGAGCAGTACTTC. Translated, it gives CASSLKAGGPYEQYF.

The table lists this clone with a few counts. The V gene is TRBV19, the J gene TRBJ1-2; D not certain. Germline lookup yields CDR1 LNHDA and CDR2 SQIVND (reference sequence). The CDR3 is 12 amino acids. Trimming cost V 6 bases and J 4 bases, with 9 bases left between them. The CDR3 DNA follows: TGTGCCAGTAGCACCTACCTCTATGGCTACACCTTC. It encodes CASSTYLYGYTF.

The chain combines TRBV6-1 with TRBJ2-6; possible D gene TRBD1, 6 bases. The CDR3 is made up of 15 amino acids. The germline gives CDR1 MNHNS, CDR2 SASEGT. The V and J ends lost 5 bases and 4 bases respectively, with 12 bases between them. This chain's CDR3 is CASSPGVTGANVLTF. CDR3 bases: TGTGCCAGCAGTCCAGGGGTAACCGGGGCCAACGTCCTGACTTTC.

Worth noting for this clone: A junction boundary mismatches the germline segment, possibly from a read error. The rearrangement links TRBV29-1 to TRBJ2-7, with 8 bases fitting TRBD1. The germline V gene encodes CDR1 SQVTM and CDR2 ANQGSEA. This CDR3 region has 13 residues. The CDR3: CSVGQGLSYERYF. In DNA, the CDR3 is TGCAGCGTTGGACAGGGGTTATCATACGAGCGGTACTTC.

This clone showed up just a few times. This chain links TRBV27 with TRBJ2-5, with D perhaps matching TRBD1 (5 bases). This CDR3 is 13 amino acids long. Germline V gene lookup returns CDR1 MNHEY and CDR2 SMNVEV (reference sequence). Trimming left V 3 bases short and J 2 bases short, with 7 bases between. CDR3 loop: CASSFRDQETQYF. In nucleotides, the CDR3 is TGTGCCAGCAGTTTCAGGGATCAAGAGACCCAGTACTTC.

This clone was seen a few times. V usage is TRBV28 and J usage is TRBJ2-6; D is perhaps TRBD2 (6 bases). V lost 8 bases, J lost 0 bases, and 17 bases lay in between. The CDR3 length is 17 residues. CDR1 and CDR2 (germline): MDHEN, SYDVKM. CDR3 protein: CASSPRGISSGANVLTF. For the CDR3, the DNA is TGTGCCAGCTCCCCTCGGGGGATCAGCTCTGGGGCCAACGTCCTGACTTTC.

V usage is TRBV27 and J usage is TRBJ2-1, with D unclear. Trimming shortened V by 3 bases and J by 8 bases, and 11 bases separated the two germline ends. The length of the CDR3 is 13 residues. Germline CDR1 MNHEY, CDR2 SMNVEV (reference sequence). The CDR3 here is CASSFSGRDEQFF. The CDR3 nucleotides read TGTGCCAGCAGTTTCTCAGGTCGTGATGAGCAGTTCTTC.

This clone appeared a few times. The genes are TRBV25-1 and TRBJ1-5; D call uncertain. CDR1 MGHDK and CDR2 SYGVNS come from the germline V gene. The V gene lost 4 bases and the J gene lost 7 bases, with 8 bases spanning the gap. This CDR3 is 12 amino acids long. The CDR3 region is CASSGGHQPQHF. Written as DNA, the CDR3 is TGTGCCAGCAGTGGTGGCCACCAGCCCCAGCATTTT.